Listed here is a single T cell receptor beta chain. The source of the sample is a study of cytomegalovirus exposure and HLA in healthy donors. While unrecorded immune exposures were likely, the donors were nominally healthy when sampled. This CDR3 comprises 14 residues. Unmatched junction bases numbered 7, after V lost 6 bases and J lost 8 bases. CDR1 and CDR2 from the germline V gene are SNHLY and FYNNEI. PCR involved 60 Vbeta and 13 Jbeta primers. Sequencing used immunoSEQ multiplex PCR; TCRdb keeps in-frame clones, though not all of them. The sample spans around 110,000 clones; the ten largest clones claim around 3.5%.

The specimen sequenced was PBMCs. The clonotype was recovered from a man between 25 and 39 years old in good health and CMV-seronegative. The chain has TRBV2 and TRBJ1-2; 12 bases are a match to TRBD1. The CDR3 DNA is TGTGCCAGCAGCTGGGGACAGGGGGCGCGAGGCTACACCTTC. Its protein product is CASSWGQGARGYTF.